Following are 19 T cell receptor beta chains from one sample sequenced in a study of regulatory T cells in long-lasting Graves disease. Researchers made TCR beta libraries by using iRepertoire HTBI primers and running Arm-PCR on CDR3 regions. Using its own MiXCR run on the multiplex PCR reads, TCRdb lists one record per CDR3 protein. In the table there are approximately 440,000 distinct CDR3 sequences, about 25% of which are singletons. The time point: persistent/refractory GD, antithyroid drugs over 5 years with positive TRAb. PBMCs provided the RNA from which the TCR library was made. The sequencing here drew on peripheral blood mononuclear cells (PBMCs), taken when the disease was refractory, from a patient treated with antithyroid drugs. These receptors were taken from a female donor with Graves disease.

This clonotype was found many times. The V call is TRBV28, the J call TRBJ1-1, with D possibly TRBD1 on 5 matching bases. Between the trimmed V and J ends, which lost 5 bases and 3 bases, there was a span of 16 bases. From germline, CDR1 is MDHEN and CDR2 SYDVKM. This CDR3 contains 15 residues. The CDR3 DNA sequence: TGTGCCAGCAGTCCTGGGCCCAGGGCCCACACTGAAGCTTTCTTT. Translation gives CASSPGPRAHTEAFF.

In nucleotides, the CDR3 is TGTGCCAGCAGTTTTAGGGGAGCCAATGAGCAGTTCTTC. Translated, it gives CASSFRGANEQFF. The gene calls are TRBV28 and TRBJ2-1; D could derive from TRBD1 or TRBD2 (5 bases each). V was shortened by 3 bases and J by 6 bases, with 9 bases between the two germline ends. Germline V gives CDR1 MDHEN, CDR2 SYDVKM. The CDR3 loop spans 13 amino acids.

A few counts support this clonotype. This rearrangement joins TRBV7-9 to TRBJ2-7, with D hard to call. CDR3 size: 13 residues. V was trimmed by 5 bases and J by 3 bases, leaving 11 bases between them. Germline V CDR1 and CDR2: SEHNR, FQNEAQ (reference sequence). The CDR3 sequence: CASSPVTGYEQYF. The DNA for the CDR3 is TGTGCCAGCAGCCCTGTGACTGGCTACGAGCAGTACTTC.

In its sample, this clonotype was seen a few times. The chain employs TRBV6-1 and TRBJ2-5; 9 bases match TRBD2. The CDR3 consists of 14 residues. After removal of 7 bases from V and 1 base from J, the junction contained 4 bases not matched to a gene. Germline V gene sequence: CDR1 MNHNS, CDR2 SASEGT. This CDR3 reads CASTRLAVQETQYF. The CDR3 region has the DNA TGTGCCAGCACCCGACTAGCGGTCCAAGAGACCCAGTACTTC.

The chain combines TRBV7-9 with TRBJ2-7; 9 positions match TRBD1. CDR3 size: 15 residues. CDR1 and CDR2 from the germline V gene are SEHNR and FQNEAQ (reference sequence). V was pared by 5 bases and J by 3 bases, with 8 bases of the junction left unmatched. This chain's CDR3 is CASSAQQGARYEQYF. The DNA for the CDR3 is TGTGCCAGCAGCGCCCAACAGGGGGCCCGCTACGAGCAGTACTTC. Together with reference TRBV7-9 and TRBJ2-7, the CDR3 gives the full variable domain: DTGVSQNPRHKITKRGQNVTFRCDPISEHNRLYWYRQTLGQGPEFLTYFQNEAQLEKSRLLSDRFSAERPKGSFSTLEIQRTEQGDSAMYLCASSAQQGARYEQYFGPGTRLTVT.

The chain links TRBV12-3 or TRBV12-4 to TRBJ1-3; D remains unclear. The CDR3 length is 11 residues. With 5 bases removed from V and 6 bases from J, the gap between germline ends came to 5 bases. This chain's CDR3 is CASSPSNTIYF. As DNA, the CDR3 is TGTGCCAGCAGTCCGTCAAACACCATATATTTT.

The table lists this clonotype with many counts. CDR3 in DNA: TGTGCCAGCACCCAGGGATTGCGAGCTTTCTTT. This gives the protein CASTQGLRAFF. The V and J genes are TRBV6-1 and TRBJ1-1; D is possibly TRBD1 (5 bases). The germline gives CDR1 MNHNS, CDR2 SASEGT. CDR3 length: 11 residues. The germline V and J ends were trimmed by 7 bases and 10 bases, with 13 bases remaining between them.

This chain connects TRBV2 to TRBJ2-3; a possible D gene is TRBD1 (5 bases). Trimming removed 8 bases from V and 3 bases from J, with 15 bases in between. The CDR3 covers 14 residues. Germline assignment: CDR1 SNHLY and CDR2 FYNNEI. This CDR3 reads CASSTRTLTDTQYF. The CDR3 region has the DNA TGTGCCAGCTCAACCCGGACACTTACAGATACGCAGTATTTT.

The CDR3 region is CASSEVWGQGLAKNIQYF. Here the CDR3 DNA reads TGTGCCAGCAGTGAAGTTTGGGGGCAGGGGCTAGCCAAAAACATTCAGTACTTC. The chain couples TRBV6-1 to TRBJ2-4; D might be TRBD1 (6 bases). In germline, CDR1 is MNHNS, CDR2 SASEGT. V dropped 1 base and J dropped 0 bases, with 16 bases sitting between them. The CDR3 consists of 18 residues.

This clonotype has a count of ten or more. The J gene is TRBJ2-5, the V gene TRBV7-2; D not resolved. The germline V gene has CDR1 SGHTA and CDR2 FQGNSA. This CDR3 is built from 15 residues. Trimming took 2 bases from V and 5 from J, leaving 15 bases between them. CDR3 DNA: TGTGCCAGCAGCTTACGGGTTCGCGGCCGGGAGACCCAGTACTTC. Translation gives CASSLRVRGRETQYF. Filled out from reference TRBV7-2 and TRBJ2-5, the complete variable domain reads GAGVSQSPSNKVTEKGKDVELRCDPISGHTALYWYRQSLGQGLEFLIYFQGNSAPDKSGLPSDRFSAERTGGSVSTLTIQRTQQEDSAVYLCASSLRVRGRETQYFGPGTRLLVL.

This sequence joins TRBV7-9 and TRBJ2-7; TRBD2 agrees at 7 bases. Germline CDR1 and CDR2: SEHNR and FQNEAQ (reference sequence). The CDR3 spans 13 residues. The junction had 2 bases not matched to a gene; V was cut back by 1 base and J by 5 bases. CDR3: CASSLGAGDEQYF. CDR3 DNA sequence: TGTGCCAGCAGCTTAGGGGCGGGAGACGAGCAGTACTTC.

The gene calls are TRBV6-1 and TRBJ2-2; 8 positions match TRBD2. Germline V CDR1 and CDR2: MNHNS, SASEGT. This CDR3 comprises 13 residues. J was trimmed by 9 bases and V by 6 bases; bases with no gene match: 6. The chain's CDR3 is CASSLGRGWELFF. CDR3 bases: TGTGCCAGCAGCCTCGGGAGGGGCTGGGAGCTGTTTTTT.

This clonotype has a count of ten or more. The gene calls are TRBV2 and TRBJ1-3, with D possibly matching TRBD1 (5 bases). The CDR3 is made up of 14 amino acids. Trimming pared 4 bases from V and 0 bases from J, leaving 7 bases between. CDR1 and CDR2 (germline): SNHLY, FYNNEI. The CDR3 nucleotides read TGTGCCAGCAGTGGGGACCTCTCTGGAAACACCATATATTTT. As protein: CASSGDLSGNTIYF.

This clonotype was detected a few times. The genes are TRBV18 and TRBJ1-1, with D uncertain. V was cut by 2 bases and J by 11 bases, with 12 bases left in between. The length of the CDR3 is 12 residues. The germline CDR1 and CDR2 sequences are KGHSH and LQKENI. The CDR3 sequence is CASSPAQARAFF. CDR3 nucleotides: TGTGCCAGCTCACCAGCCCAGGCTCGGGCTTTCTTT.

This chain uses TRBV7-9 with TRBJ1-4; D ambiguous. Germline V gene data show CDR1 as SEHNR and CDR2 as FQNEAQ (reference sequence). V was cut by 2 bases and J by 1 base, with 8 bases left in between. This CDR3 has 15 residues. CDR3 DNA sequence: TGTGCCAGCAGCTTAAAAGACGGAACTAATGAAAAACTGTTTTTT. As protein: CASSLKDGTNEKLFF.

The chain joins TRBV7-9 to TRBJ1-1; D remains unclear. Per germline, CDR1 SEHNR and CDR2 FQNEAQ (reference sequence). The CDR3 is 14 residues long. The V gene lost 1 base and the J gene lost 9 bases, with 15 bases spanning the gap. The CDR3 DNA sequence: TGTGCCAGCAGCTTAGAGGGCAGATTGGTTCAAGCTTTCTTT. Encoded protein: CASSLEGRLVQAFF.

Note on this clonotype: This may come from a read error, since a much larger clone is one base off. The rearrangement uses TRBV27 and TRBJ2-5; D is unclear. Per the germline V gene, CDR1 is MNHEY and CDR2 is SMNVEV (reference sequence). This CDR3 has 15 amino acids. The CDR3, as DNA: TGTGCCAGCAGTTTAAGGTTGGCAGTCCAAGGGACCCAGTACTTC. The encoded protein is CASSLRLAVQGTQYF.

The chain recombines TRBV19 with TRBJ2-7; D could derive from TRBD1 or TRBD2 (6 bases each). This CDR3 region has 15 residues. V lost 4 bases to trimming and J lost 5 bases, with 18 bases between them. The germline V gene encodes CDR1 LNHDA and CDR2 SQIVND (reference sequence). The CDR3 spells CASSTGEGGNNEQYF. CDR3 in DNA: TGTGCCAGTAGTACCGGCGAGGGGGGAAACAACGAGCAGTACTTC.

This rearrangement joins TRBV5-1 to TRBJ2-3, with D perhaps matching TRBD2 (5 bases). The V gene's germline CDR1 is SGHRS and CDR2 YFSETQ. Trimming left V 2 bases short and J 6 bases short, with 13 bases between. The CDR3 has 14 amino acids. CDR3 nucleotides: TGCGCCAGCAGCTTTGGCCCTCCTAGCGATACGCAGTATTTT. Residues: CASSFGPPSDTQYF. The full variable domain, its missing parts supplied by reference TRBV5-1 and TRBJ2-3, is KAGVTQTPRYLIKTRGQQVTLSCSPISGHRSVSWYQQTPGQGLQFLFEYFSETQRNKGNFPGRFSGRQFSNSRSEMNVSTLELGDSALYLCASSFGPPSDTQYFGPGTRLTVL.